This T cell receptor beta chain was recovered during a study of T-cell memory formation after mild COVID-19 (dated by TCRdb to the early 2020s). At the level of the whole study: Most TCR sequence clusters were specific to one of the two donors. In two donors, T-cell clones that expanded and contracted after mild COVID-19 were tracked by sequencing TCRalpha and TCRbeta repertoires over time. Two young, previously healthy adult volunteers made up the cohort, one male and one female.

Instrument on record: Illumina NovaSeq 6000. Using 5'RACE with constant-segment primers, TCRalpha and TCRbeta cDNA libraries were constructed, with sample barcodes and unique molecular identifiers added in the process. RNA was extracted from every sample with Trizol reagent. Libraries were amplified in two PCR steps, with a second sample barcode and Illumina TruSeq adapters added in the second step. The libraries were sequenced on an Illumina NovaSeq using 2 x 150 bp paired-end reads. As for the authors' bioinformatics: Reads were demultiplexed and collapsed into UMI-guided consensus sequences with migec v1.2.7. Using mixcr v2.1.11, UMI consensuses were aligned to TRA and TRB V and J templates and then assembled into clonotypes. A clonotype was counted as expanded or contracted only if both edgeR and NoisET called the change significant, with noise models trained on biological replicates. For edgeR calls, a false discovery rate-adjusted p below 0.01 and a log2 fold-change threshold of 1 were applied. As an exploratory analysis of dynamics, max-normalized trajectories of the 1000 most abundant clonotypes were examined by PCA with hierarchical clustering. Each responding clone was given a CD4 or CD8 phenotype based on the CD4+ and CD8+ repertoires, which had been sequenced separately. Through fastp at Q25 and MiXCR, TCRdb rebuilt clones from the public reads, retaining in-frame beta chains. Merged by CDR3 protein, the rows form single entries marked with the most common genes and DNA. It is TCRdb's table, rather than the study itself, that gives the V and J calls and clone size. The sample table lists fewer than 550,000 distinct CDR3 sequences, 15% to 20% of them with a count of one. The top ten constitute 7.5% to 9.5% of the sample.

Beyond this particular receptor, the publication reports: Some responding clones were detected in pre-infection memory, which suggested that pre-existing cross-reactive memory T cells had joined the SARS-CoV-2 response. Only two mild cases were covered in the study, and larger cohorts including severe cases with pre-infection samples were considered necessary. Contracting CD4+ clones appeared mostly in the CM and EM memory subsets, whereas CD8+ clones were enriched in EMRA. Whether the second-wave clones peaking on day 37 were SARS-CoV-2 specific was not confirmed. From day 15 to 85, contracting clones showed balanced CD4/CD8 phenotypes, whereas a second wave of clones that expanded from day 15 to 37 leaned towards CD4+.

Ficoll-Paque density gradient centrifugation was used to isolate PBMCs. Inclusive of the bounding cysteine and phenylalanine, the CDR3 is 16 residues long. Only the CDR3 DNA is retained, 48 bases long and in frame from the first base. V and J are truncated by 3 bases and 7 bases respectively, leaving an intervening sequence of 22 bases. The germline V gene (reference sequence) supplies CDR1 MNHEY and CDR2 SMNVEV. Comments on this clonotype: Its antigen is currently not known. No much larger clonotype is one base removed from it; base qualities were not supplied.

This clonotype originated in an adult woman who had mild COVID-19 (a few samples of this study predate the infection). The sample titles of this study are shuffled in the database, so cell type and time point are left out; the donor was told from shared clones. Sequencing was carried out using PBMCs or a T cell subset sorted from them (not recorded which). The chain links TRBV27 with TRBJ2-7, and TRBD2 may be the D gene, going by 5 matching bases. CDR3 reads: CASSFTGIRRSSEQYF. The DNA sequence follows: TGTGCCAGCAGTTTTACGGGAATCCGGAGATCGAGTGAGCAGTACTTC.